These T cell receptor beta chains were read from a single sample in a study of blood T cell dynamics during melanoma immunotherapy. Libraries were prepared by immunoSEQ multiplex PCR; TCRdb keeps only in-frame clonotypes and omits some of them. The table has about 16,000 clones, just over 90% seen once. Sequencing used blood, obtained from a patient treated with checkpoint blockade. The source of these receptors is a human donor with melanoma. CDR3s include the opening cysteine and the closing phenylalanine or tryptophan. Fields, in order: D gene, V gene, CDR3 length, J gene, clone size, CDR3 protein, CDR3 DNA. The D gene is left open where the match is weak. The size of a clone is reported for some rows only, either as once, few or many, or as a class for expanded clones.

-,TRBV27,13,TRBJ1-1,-,CASRPVMGPEAFF,TGTGCCAGCAGGCCTGTGATGGGCCCTGAAGCTTTCTTT
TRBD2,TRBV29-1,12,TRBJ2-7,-,CSVTSGSYEQYF,TGCAGCGTAACTAGCGGGAGTTACGAGCAGTACTTC
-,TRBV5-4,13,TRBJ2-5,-,CASRPRGEETQYF,TGTGCCAGCAGGCCTAGGGGCGAAGAGACCCAGTACTTC
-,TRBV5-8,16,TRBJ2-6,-,CASSRGHSSGANVLTF,TGTGCCAGCAGCAGGGGACACTCCTCTGGGGCCAACGTCCTGACTTTC
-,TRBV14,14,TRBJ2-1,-,CASSHLPGENEQFF,TGTGCCAGCAGCCATCTACCCGGAGAAAATGAGCAGTTCTTC
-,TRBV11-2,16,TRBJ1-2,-,CASSLDRVGVNYGYTF,TGTGCCAGCAGCTTAGATCGAGTAGGGGTGAACTATGGCTACACCTTC
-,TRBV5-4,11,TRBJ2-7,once,CASSSSYEQYF,TGTGCCAGCAGCTCGTCCTACGAGCAGTACTTC
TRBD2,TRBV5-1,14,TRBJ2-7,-,CASSPSSGSYEQYF,TGCGCCAGCAGCCCCTCTAGCGGTTCCTACGAGCAGTACTTC
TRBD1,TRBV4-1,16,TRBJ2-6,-,CASSQGQGAGANVLTF,TGCGCCAGCAGCCAAGGGCAGGGGGCTGGGGCCAACGTCCTGACTTTC
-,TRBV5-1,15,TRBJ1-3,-,CASSFNGERGSTIYF,TGCGCCAGCAGCTTTAACGGGGAACGAGGAAGCACCATATATTTT
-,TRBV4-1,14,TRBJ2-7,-,CASSLEWGEDEQYF,TGCGCCAGCAGCCTTGAATGGGGGGAAGACGAGCAGTACTTC
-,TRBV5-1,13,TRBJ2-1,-,CASSSDIGNEQFF,TGCGCCAGCAGCTCCGACATAGGCAATGAGCAGTTCTTC
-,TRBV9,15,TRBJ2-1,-,CASSVARETYNEQFF,TGTGCCAGCAGCGTAGCACGGGAGACTTACAATGAGCAGTTCTTC
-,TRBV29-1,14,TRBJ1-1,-,CSVEDRGRMIEAFF,TGCAGCGTTGAAGATCGCGGCAGGATGATTGAAGCTTTCTTT
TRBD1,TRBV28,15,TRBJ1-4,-,CASRYGQATNEKLFF,TGTGCCAGCAGATACGGACAGGCAACTAATGAAAAACTGTTTTTT
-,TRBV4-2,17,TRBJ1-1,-,CASSQDQFGSLNTEAFF,TGTGCCAGCAGCCAAGACCAATTCGGGAGTTTGAACACTGAAGCTTTCTTT
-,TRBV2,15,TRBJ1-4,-,CASFAQAATNEKLFF,TGTGCCAGCTTCGCTCAAGCTGCAACTAATGAAAAACTGTTTTTT
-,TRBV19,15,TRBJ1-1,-,CASSIDGGVATEAFF,TGTGCCAGTAGTATAGATGGGGGTGTCGCCACTGAAGCTTTCTTT
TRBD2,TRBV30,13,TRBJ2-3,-,CAWTSGRTDTQYF,TGTGCCTGGACTAGCGGGAGGACAGATACGCAGTATTTT
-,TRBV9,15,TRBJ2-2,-,CASSVVGSGTGELFF,TGTGCCAGCAGCGTAGTGGGTAGCGGCACCGGGGAGCTGTTTTTT
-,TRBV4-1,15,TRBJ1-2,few,CASSRGALANYGYTF,TGCGCCAGCAGCCGAGGCGCATTAGCTAACTATGGCTACACCTTC
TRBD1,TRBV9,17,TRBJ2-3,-,CASSAATGGAGTDTQYF,TGTGCCAGCAGCGCCGCTACAGGGGGCGCTGGCACAGATACGCAGTATTTT
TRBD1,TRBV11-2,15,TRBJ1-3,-,CASSFLGQGGNTIYF,TGTGCCAGCAGCTTTCTGGGACAGGGCGGAAACACCATATATTTT
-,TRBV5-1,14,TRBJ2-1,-,CASSFERGLNEQFF,TGCGCCAGCAGCTTTGAGAGGGGGTTGAATGAGCAGTTCTTC
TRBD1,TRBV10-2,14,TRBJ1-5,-,CASSESGQNQPQHF,TGCGCCAGCAGTGAGTCGGGACAGAATCAGCCCCAGCATTTT
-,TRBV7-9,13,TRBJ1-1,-,CASSLGGSTEAFF,TGTGCCAGCAGCTTAGGGGGATCCACTGAAGCTTTCTTT
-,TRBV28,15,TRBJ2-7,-,CASSATAPNSYEQYF,TGTGCCAGCAGCGCTACAGCTCCGAATTCCTACGAGCAGTACTTC